These 26 T cell receptor beta chains were all obtained from the same sample, sequenced in a study of CD8+ T cells in alopecia areata. Treatment of the sample: oral pan-JAK inhibitor, 5-10 mg twice daily. TCR sequencing used cDNA made by reverse transcription of extracted RNA. Libraries were prepared by immunoSEQ multiplex PCR; TCRdb keeps only in-frame clonotypes and omits some of them. The sample shows 98,000 or so clones, roughly three fifths of them seen only once. Sequencing was performed on CD8+ T cells sorted from blood, taken at week 4, from a patient treated with tofacitinib. All receptors come from a human donor with alopecia areata.

The chain joins TRBV2 to TRBJ2-5; TRBD2 aligns across 8 bases. Germline CDR1 reads SNHLY; CDR2 reads FYNNEI. After removal of 5 bases from V and 2 bases from J, the junction contained 7 bases not matched to a gene. The CDR3 length is 15 residues. Here the CDR3 reads CASSTLTSGQETQYF. CDR3 DNA sequence: TGTGCCAGCAGTACCCTAACTAGCGGACAAGAGACCCAGTACTTC.

This chain connects TRBV5-1 to TRBJ1-1; D uncertain. The CDR3 is 13 residues long. Germline lookup yields CDR1 SGHRS and CDR2 YFSETQ. The V end was cut by 4 bases, the J end by 2 bases, with 9 bases between. The CDR3 sequence: CASSQQQNTEAFF. In DNA, the CDR3 is TGCGCCAGCAGCCAACAGCAAAACACTGAAGCTTTCTTT.

The chain links TRBV27 to TRBJ2-7, with D perhaps TRBD1 (6 bases). The CDR3 covers 16 residues. Germline V lookup: CDR1 MNHEY, CDR2 SMNVEV (reference sequence). V lost 5 bases and J lost 2, with 19 bases in between. CDR3 nucleotide sequence: TGTGCCAGCAGTAAACAAGGGGTCAGGGGTACCTACGAGCAGTACTTC. This codes for CASSKQGVRGTYEQYF.

The chain links TRBV6-5 to TRBJ2-7, with D tentatively TRBD1 (5 bases). Per germline, CDR1 MNHEY and CDR2 SVGAGI. Trimming took 2 bases from V and 3 from J, leaving 14 bases between them. This CDR3 has 15 amino acids. The CDR3 region is CASSYEFQGNYEQYF. CDR3 coding DNA: TGTGCCAGCAGTTACGAGTTCCAGGGAAACTACGAGCAGTACTTC.

About this clone: The sample has other DNA sequences that encode this CDR3 too. The chain has TRBV29-1 and TRBJ2-3, with D unclear. The germline V and J ends were trimmed by 3 bases and 0 bases, with 1 base remaining between them. Per the germline V gene, CDR1 is SQVTM and CDR2 is ANQGSEA. CDR3 length: 11 amino acids. The CDR3 loop reads CSVDSTDTQYF. The CDR3 DNA sequence: TGCAGCGTTGATAGCACAGATACGCAGTATTTT.

This chain joins TRBV29-1 and TRBJ1-2, with D unclear. The CDR3 is 13 residues long. Trimming took 4 bases from V and 6 from J, leaving 15 bases between them. The germline gives CDR1 SQVTM, CDR2 ANQGSEA. The CDR3 loop reads CSVGGGPSDGYTF. As DNA, the CDR3 is TGCAGCGTTGGAGGCGGTCCGTCAGATGGCTACACCTTC. Drawing the rest from reference TRBV29-1 and TRBJ1-2, the complete variable domain is SAVISQKPSRDICQRGTSLTIQCQVDSQVTMMFWYRQQPGQSLTLIATANQGSEATYESGFVIDKFPISRPNLTFSTLTVSNMSPEDSSIYLCSVGGGPSDGYTFGSGTRLTVV.

This rearrangement joins TRBV13 to TRBJ2-1, with D uncertain. Trimming removed 1 base at V and 7 bases at J, with 11 bases between. Looked up from germline, CDR1 is PRHDT and CDR2 is FYEKMQ (reference sequence). The CDR3 is made up of 14 amino acids. Here the CDR3 DNA reads TGTGCCAGCAGCTTAGAAGGCTCTGGTAATGAGCAGTTCTTC. It translates to CASSLEGSGNEQFF.

The chain links TRBV30 to TRBJ1-4; perhaps TRBD1 as D (5 bases). The CDR3 runs 14 residues. The V end lost 0 bases, the J end lost 6 bases, and 11 bases lay between the germline ends. Per germline, CDR1 GTSNPN and CDR2 SVGIG (reference sequence). The CDR3 DNA reads as TGTGCCTGGAGTGTGGGGCAAACGGATGAAAAACTGTTTTTT. It yields the protein CAWSVGQTDEKLFF.

The genes are TRBV4-3 and TRBJ2-1; the match to TRBD2 covers 10 bases. CDR1 is LGHNA, CDR2 YSLEER, per germline. This CDR3 region has 16 residues. J gave up 5 bases and V 2 bases, and 6 bases lay outside the gene matches. CDR3 protein: CASSQQHLAGDNEQFF. CDR3 bases: TGCGCCAGCAGCCAACAACACCTAGCGGGGGACAATGAGCAGTTCTTC.

J is TRBJ1-2 and V is TRBV29-1; the D gene is possibly TRBD1 (6 bases). Germline CDR1 SQVTM, CDR2 ANQGSEA. The CDR3 has 11 residues. Between the trimmed V and J ends, which lost 8 bases and 3 bases, there was a span of 10 bases. This chain's CDR3 is CSLRTDYGYTF. Written as DNA, the CDR3 is TGCAGCCTGCGGACAGACTATGGCTACACCTTC.

V usage is TRBV5-4 and J usage is TRBJ2-3; possible D gene TRBD1, 5 bases. Germline assignment: CDR1 SGHNT and CDR2 YYREEE (reference sequence). The V end was cut by 4 bases, the J end by 2 bases, with 14 bases between. The CDR3 is made up of 15 amino acids. CDR3 bases: TGTGCCAGCAGCGTGACAGTGGCAGTCACAGATACGCAGTATTTT. Translated: CASSVTVAVTDTQYF.

This clone is a singleton in its sample. V and J are TRBV19 and TRBJ2-7; D call uncertain. The CDR3 extends over 11 amino acids. Per germline, CDR1 LNHDA and CDR2 SQIVND (reference sequence). The V gene lost 3 bases and the J gene lost 4 bases, with 4 bases spanning the gap. CDR3 in amino acids: CASSIGYEQYF. The CDR3 DNA is TGTGCCAGTAGTATCGGGTACGAGCAGTACTTC.

The V and J genes are TRBV30 and TRBJ1-1; 9 bases are a match to TRBD1. Germline CDR1 GTSNPN, CDR2 SVGIG (reference sequence). V shed 2 bases and J 6 bases; nucleotides not matched to a gene: 4. The CDR3 spans 13 residues. The CDR3 nucleotides are TGTGCCTGGAGTTTGCGACAGGGGGCTGAAGCTTTCTTT. Translated: CAWSLRQGAEAFF.

The chain combines TRBV5-1 with TRBJ2-5, with D perhaps being TRBD1 or TRBD2 (6 bases each). The V gene's germline CDR1 is SGHRS and CDR2 YFSETQ. Trimming cost V 4 bases and J 1 base, with 14 bases left between them. There are 15 residues in the CDR3. As DNA, the CDR3 is TGCGCCAGCAGCCGGAGGGACACAATCCAAGAGACCCAGTACTTC. Its translation is CASSRRDTIQETQYF.

This chain connects TRBV7-8 to TRBJ2-1, with 10 nucleotides matching TRBD1. The CDR3 covers 15 residues. CDR1 is SGHVS, CDR2 FQNEAQ, per germline. V trimming: 0 bases; J trimming: 5 bases; junction bases outside the gene matches: 1. The CDR3 sequence is CASSLAGQGNNEQFF. Written as DNA, the CDR3 is TGTGCCAGCAGCTTAGCGGGACAGGGGAACAATGAGCAGTTCTTC. The whole variable domain, filled in from reference TRBV7-8 and TRBJ2-1, reads GAGVSQSPRYKVAKRGQDVALRCDPISGHVSLFWYQQALGQGPEFLTYFQNEAQLDKSGLPSDRFFAERPEGSVSTLKIQRTQQEDSAVYLCASSLAGQGNNEQFFGPGTRLTVL.

The V gene is TRBV29-1, the J gene TRBJ1-2; D ambiguous. The CDR3 extends over 12 amino acids. From germline, CDR1 is SQVTM and CDR2 ANQGSEA. Trimming removed 2 bases from V and 9 bases from J, with 13 bases in between. The CDR3 loop reads CSVEFEGGSYTF. DNA for the CDR3: TGCAGCGTTGAATTTGAGGGAGGAAGCTACACCTTC.

This clone was counted a few times. This sequence joins TRBV5-1 and TRBJ2-2; no clear D gene. Trimming took off 0 bases at V and 1 base at J, with 4 bases between the two ends. This CDR3 is built from 14 residues. Germline CDR1 reads SGHRS; CDR2 reads YFSETQ. In nucleotides, the CDR3 is TGCGCCAGCAGCTTGGCAGAGAACACCGGGGAGCTGTTTTTT. This translates into CASSLAENTGELFF.

The chain links TRBV30 to TRBJ2-2, with 7 nucleotides matching TRBD2. Germline CDR1 GTSNPN, CDR2 SVGIG (reference sequence). The CDR3 spans 17 residues. J lost 1 base, V lost 0 bases, and 8 bases had no gene match. Written as DNA, the CDR3 is TGTGCCTGGAGTGTAAGGTGGAGCGGGATGAACACCGGGGAGCTGTTTTTT. This codes for CAWSVRWSGMNTGELFF.

The genes are TRBV7-9 and TRBJ1-5; 9 nucleotides agree with TRBD1. The CDR3 loop spans 15 amino acids. Germline V lookup: CDR1 SEHNR, CDR2 FQNEAQ (reference sequence). The J segment lost 1 base and the V segment lost 4 bases, leaving 2 bases of the junction unmatched. CDR3 protein: CASSSGTGSNQPQHF. As DNA, the CDR3 is TGTGCCAGCAGCTCCGGGACAGGGAGCAATCAGCCCCAGCATTTT.

The chain uses TRBV6-5 and TRBJ2-1; 9 nucleotides align to TRBD2. J lost 1 base, V lost 6 bases, and 4 bases had no gene match. The CDR3 runs to 15 residues. From germline, CDR1 is MNHEY and CDR2 SVGAGI. The CDR3 loop reads CASSLSGGSYNEQFF. The CDR3 DNA is TGTGCCAGCAGCCTTAGCGGGGGATCCTACAATGAGCAGTTCTTC.

This sequence joins TRBV9 and TRBJ2-5; a possible D gene is TRBD1 (5 bases). Deletions cut 4 bases from V and 3 bases from J, with 13 bases between. This CDR3 is 14 amino acids long. The V gene's germline CDR1 is SGDLS and CDR2 YYNGEE. CDR3 loop: CASSTNRMEETQYF. In DNA form, the CDR3 reads TGTGCCAGCAGCACCAACAGGATGGAAGAGACCCAGTACTTC.

This clone was detected only a few times. The V and J genes are TRBV7-9 and TRBJ2-5; TRBD1 aligns across 7 bases. The J segment lost 5 bases and the V segment lost 5 bases, leaving 11 bases of the junction unmatched. Germline CDR1 is SEHNR and CDR2 is FQNEAQ (reference sequence). The CDR3 contains 15 residues. CDR3 nucleotides: TGTGCCAGCAGCCACGGGACAGCCCTGGGGGAGACCCAGTACTTC. Protein sequence: CASSHGTALGETQYF.

This chain connects TRBV27 to TRBJ2-7; the D gene could be TRBD1 or TRBD2 (6 bases each). This CDR3 region has 14 residues. Germline V gives CDR1 MNHEY, CDR2 SMNVEV (reference sequence). With 3 bases removed from V and 6 bases from J, the gap between germline ends came to 15 bases. The DNA for the CDR3 is TGTGCCAGCAGTTTTTCCGGGGGCCCACTCGAGCAGTACTTC. This encodes CASSFSGGPLEQYF.

This clone was counted once. This sequence joins TRBV27 and TRBJ2-5, with 8 positions matching TRBD1. The CDR3 runs 14 residues. The germline CDR1 and CDR2 sequences are MNHEY and SMNVEV (reference sequence). Unmatched junction bases numbered 7, after V lost 5 bases and J lost 5 bases. CDR3 bases: TGTGCCAGCAGTCCTCTGACAGGGGAGGAGACCCAGTACTTC. This translates into CASSPLTGEETQYF.

J is TRBJ2-3 and V is TRBV29-1; TRBD1 agrees at 9 bases. The CDR3 covers 15 residues. Germline loops: CDR1 SQVTM, CDR2 ANQGSEA. V shed 7 bases, J shed 4 bases, and the junction held 12 bases outside the gene matches. In DNA, the CDR3 is TGCAGCGCCACTACCGGGACAGGGTACGCAGATACGCAGTATTTT. This encodes CSATTGTGYADTQYF.

This rearrangement joins TRBV4-1 to TRBJ1-1; 10 bases fit TRBD1. The CDR3 is made up of 19 amino acids. Per the germline V gene, CDR1 is MGHRA and CDR2 is YSYEKL. V was clipped by 0 bases and J by 0 bases; unmatched bases: 10. The DNA for the CDR3 is TGCGCCAGCAGCCAAGACCCGGGACAGGGGACGAATCTGAACACTGAAGCTTTCTTT. Translation gives CASSQDPGQGTNLNTEAFF.